This note documents a single TCR beta chain sequence. Its antigen remains unidentified. These data come from a study of cytotoxic CD8 clonotypes in ibrutinib-treated CLL. Study as a whole: The taking of response samples occurred after a median roughly twelve months of treatment, with a range of 6 to 36.

Study outcomes and limitations: The public clonotypes identified were infrequent and showed contraction or stability on treatment. Clonality was elevated at ibrutinib response and had returned toward baseline at progression. Higher circulating CD8+ T-cell counts strongly accompanied higher baseline clonality, above age-matched healthy donors.

Repertoires were generated with immunoSEQ multiplex PCR, while TCRdb's copy carries only in-frame clones and drops some. In the table there are more than 110,000 clones, 80% of which are singletons. This TCR derives from a human donor with chronic lymphocytic leukemia. Here the sequenced sample was PBMCs, taken after 36 months of ibrutinib treatment.

The CDR3 DNA is TGTGCCAGCAGCAAAGTCGAACAGGGGGGCTTGAACACTGAAGCTTTCTTT. Translating gives CASSKVEQGGLNTEAFF. V usage is TRBV21-1 and J usage is TRBJ1-1; TRBD1 is the table's D call, not checked against the DNA. TRBV21-1 is noted as a pseudogene. The CDR3 consists of 17 residues.